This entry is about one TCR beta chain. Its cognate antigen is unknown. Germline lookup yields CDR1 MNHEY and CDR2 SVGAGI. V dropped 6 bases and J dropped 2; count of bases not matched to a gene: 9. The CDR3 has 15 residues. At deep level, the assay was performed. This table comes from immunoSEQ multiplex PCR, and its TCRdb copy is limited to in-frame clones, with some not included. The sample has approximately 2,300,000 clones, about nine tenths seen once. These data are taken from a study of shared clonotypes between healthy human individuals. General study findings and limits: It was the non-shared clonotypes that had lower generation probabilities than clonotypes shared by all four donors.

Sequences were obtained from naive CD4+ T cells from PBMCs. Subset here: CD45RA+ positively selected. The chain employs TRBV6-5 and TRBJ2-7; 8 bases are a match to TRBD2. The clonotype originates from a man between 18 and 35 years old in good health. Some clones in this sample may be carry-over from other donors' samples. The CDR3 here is CASRYSGIGAYEQYF. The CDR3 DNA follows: TGTGCCAGCAGATATAGCGGGATTGGCGCCTACGAGCAGTACTTC.